This T cell receptor beta chain was profiled in a study of T cell responses to AZD1222 COVID-19 vaccine. The protocol was immunoSEQ multiplex PCR, while the TCRdb copy is restricted to in-frame clones and leaves out a portion. The sample includes approximately 120,000 clones, 70% to 90% seen only once; the top ten take approximately 17%. Deletions cut 3 bases from V and 0 bases from J, with 13 bases between. Germline assignment: CDR1 SGHAT and CDR2 FQNNGV. The CDR3 is made up of 16 amino acids. General study findings and limits: The number of AZD1222 recipients seropositive at baseline was only six.

In regard to this clone: The antigen is undetermined.

The sequence was collected from an adult in good health. The rearrangement uses TRBV11-2 and TRBJ2-3; tentatively, D is TRBD1 or TRBD2 (5 bases each). Sequences were derived from peripheral blood, sampled on day 0 of AZD1222 vaccination. CDR3 protein: CASSFLGVPSTDTQYF. The CDR3 bases are TGTGCCAGCAGCTTCTTGGGGGTCCCTAGCACAGATACGCAGTATTTT.